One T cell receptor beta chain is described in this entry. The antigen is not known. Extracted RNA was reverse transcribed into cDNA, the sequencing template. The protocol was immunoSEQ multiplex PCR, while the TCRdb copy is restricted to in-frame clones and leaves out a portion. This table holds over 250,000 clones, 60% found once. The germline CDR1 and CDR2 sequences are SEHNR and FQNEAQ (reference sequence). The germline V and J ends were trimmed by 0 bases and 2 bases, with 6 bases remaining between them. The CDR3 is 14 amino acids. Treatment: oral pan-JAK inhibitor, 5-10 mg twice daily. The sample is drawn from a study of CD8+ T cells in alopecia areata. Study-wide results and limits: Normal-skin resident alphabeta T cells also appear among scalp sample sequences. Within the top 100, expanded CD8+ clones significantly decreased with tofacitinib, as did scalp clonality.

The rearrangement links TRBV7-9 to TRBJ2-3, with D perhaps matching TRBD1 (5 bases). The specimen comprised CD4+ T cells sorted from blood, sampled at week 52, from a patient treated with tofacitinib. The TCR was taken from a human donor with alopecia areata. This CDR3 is CASSLAGPTDTQYF. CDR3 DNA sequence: TGTGCCAGCAGCTTAGCGGGGCCCACAGATACGCAGTATTTT.